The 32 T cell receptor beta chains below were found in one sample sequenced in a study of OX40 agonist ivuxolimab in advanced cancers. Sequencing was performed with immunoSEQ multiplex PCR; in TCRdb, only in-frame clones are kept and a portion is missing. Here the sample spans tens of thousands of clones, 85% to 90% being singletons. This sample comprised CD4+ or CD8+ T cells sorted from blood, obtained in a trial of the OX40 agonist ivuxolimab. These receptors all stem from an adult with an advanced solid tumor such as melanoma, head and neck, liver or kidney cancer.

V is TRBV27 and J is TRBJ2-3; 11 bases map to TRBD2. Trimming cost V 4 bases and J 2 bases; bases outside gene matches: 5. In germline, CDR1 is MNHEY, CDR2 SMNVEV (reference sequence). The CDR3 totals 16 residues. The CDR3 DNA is TGTGCCAGCAGTTGGGCTAGCGGGGGGCCCACAGATACGCAGTATTTT. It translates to CASSWASGGPTDTQYF.

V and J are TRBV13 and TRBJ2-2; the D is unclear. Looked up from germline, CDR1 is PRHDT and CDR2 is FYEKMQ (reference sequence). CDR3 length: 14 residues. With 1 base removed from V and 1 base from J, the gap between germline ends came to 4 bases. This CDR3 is CASSLDRNTGELFF. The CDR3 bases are TGTGCCAGCAGCTTAGACAGGAACACCGGGGAGCTGTTTTTT. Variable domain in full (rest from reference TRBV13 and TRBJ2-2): AAGVIQSPRHLIKEKRETATLKCYPIPRHDTVYWYQQGPGQDPQFLISFYEKMQSDKGSIPDRFSAQQFSDYHSELNMSSLELGDSALYFCASSLDRNTGELFFGEGSRLTVL.

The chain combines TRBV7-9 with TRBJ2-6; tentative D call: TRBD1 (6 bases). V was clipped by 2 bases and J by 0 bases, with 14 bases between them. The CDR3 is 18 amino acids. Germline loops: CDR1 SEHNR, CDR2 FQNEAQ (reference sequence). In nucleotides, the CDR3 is TGTGCCAGCAGCTTATGGACAGAGGCTTACTCTGGGGCCAACGTCCTGACTTTC. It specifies CASSLWTEAYSGANVLTF. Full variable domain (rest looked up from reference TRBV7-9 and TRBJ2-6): DTGVSQNPRHKITKRGQNVTFRCDPISEHNRLYWYRQTLGQGPEFLTYFQNEAQLEKSRLLSDRFSAERPKGSFSTLEIQRTEQGDSAMYLCASSLWTEAYSGANVLTFGAGSRLTVL.

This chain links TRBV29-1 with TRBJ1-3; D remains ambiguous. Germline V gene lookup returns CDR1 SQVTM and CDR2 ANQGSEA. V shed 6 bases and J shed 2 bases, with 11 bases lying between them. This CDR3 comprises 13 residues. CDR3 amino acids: CSVLIGAGNTIYF. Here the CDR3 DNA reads TGCAGCGTCCTTATCGGAGCTGGAAACACCATATATTTT.

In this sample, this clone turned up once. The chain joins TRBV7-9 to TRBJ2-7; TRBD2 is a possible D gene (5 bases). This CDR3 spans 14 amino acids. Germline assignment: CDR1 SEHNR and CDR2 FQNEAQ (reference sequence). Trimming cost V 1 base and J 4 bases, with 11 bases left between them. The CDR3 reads CASSLGGLGYEQYF. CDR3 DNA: TGTGCCAGCAGCTTAGGAGGGTTAGGGTACGAGCAGTACTTC.

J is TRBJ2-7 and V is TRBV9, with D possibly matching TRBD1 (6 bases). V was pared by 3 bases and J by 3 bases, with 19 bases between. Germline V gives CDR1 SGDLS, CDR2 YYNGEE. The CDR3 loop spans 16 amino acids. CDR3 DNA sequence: TGTGCCAGCAGCGCAAGGTCGGGACACCTCCTCTACGAGCAGTACTTC. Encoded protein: CASSARSGHLLYEQYF. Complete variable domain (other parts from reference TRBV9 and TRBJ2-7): DSGVTQTPKHLITATGQRVTLRCSPRSGDLSVYWYQQSLDQGLQFLIQYYNGEERAKGNILERFSAQQFPDLHSELNLSSLELGDSALYFCASSARSGHLLYEQYFGPGTRLTVT.

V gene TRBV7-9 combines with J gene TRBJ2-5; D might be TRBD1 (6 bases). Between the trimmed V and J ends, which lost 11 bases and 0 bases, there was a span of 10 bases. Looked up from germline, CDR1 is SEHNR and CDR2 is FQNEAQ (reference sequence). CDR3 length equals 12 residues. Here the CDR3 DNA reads TGTGCCGGTCAGGGGTACCAAGAGACCCAGTACTTC. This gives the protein CAGQGYQETQYF.

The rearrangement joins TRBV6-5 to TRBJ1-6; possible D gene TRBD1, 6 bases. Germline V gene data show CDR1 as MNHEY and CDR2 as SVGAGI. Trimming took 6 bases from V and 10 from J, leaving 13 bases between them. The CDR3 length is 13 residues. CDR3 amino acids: CASRSNRVSPLHF. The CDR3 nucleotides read TGTGCCAGCAGGTCCAACAGGGTATCACCCCTCCACTTT.

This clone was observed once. For the CDR3, the DNA is TGTGCCAGCAGTGAACGACAGGCAGCAACTAATGAAAAACTGTTTTTT. The encoded protein is CASSERQAATNEKLFF. V usage is TRBV6-1 and J usage is TRBJ1-4, with D perhaps matching TRBD1 (6 bases). V lost 2 bases to trimming and J lost 0 bases, with 10 bases between them. CDR1 and CDR2 (germline): MNHNS, SASEGT. The CDR3 consists of 16 residues.

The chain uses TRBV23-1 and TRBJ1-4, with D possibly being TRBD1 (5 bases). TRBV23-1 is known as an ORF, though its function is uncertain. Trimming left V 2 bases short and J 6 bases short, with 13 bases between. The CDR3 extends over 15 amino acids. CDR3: CASSQGQGGYEKLFF. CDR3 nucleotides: TGCGCCAGCAGTCAAGGTCAGGGCGGGTATGAAAAACTGTTTTTT.

CDR3 nucleotide sequence: TGTGCCAGTAGCACTAGCGGGAGGCCGCCATATAATGAGCAGTTCTTC. This encodes CASSTSGRPPYNEQFF. V is TRBV19 and J is TRBJ2-1, with 12 bases fitting TRBD2. Germline CDR1 and CDR2: LNHDA and SQIVND (reference sequence). The CDR3 spans 16 residues. V trimming: 6 bases; J trimming: 7 bases; junction bases outside the gene matches: 10. The whole variable domain, remainder taken from reference TRBV19 and TRBJ2-1, is DGGITQSPKYLFRKEGQNVTLSCEQNLNHDAMYWYRQDPGQGLRLIYYSQIVNDFQKGDIAEGYSVSREKKESFPLTVTSAQKNPTAFYLCASSTSGRPPYNEQFFGPGTRLTVL.

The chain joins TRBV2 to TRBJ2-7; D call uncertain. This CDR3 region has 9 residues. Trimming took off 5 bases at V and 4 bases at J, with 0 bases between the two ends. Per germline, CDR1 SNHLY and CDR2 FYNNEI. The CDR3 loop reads CASSYEQYF. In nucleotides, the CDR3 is TGTGCCAGCAGTTACGAGCAGTACTTC.

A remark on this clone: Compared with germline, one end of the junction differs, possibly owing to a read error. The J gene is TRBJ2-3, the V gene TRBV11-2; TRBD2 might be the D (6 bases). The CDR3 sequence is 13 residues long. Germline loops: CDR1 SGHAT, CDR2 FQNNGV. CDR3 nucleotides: TGCGCCAGCAGCCAAAGGGAGGCAGATACGCAGTATTTT. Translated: CASSQREADTQYF.

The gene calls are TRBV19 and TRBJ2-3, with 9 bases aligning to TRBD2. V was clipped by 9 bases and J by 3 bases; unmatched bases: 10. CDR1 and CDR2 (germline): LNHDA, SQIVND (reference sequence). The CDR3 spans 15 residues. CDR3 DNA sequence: TGTGCCAGCCTCTCGTTAGCGGGAGTTACAGATACGCAGTATTTT. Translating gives CASLSLAGVTDTQYF.

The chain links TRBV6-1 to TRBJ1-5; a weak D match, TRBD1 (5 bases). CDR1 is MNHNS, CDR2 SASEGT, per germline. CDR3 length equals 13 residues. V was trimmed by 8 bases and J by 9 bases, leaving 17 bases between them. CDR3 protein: CASLLEIQGPQHF. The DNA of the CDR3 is TGTGCCAGCCTACTTGAGATTCAGGGGCCCCAGCATTTT.

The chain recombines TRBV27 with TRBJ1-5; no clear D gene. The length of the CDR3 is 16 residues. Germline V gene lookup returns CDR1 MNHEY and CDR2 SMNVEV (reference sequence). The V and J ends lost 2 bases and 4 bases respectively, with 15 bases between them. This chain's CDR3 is CASSLRGLVGNQPQHF. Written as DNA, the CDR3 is TGTGCCAGCAGTTTACGCGGTTTGGTTGGTAATCAGCCCCAGCATTTT.

CDR3 nucleotides: TGTGCCAGCAGTGAATCGAGGGGGGAGGGAGGCCTGAATCAGCCCCAGCATTTT. Translated: CASSESRGEGGLNQPQHF. The rearrangement uses TRBV2 and TRBJ1-5; a weak D match, TRBD1 (6 bases). Germline CDR1 reads SNHLY; CDR2 reads FYNNEI. The CDR3 covers 18 residues. Trimming cost V 2 bases and J 4 bases, with 21 bases left between them.

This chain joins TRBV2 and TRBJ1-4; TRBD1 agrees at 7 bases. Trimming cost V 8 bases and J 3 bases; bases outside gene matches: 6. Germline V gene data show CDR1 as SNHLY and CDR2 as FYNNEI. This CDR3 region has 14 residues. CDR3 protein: CASEKGAANEKLFF. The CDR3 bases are TGTGCCAGCGAAAAGGGGGCGGCTAATGAAAAACTGTTTTTT.

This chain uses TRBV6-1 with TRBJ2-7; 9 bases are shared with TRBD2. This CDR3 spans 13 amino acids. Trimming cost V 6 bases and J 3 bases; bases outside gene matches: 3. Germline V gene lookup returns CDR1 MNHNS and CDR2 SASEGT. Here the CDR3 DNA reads TGTGCCAGCAGCGAGCGGGGGGTCTACGAGCAGTACTTC. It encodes CASSERGVYEQYF.

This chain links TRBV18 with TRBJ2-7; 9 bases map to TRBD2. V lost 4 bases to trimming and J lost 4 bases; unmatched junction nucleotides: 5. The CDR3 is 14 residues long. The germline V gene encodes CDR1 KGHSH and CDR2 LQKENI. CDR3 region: CASSRLAGDYEQYF. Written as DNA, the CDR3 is TGTGCCAGCTCACGTTTAGCGGGGGATTACGAGCAGTACTTC. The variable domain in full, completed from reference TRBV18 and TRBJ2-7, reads NAGVMQNPRHLVRRRGQEARLRCSPMKGHSHVYWYRQLPEEGLKFMVYLQKENIIDESGMPKERFSAEFPKEGPSILRIQQVVRGDSAAYFCASSRLAGDYEQYFGPGTRLTVT.

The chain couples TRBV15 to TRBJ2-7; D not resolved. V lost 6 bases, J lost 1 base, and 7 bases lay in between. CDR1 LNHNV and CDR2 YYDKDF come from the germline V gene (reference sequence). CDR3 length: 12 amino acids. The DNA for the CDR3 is TGTGCCACCAGAGGGTATTCCTACGAGCAGTACTTC. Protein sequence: CATRGYSYEQYF.

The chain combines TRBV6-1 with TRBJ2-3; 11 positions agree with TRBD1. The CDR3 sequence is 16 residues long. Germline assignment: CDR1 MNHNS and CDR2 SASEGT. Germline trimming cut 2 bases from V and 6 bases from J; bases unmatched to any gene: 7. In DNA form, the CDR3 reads TGTGCCAGCAGTGAAAGCCGGGACAGGGGGTTGGATACGCAGTATTTT. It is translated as CASSESRDRGLDTQYF.

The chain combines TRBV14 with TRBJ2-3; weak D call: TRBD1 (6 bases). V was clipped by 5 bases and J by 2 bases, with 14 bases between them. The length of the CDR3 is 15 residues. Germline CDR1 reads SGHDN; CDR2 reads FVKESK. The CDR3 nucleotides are TGTGCCAGCAGCTACTACAGGGAGTCCACAGATACGCAGTATTTT. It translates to CASSYYRESTDTQYF. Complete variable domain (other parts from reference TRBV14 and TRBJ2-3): EAGVTQFPSHSVIEKGQTVTLRCDPISGHDNLYWYRRVMGKEIKFLLHFVKESKQDESGMPNNRFLAERTGGTYSTLKVQPAELEDSGVYFCASSYYRESTDTQYFGPGTRLTVL.

For the CDR3, the DNA is TGTGCCAGCAGTGAAAATCTATTGGAGCAGTACTTC. It translates to CASSENLLEQYF. The chain joins TRBV6-1 to TRBJ2-7; D remains unclear. V was trimmed by 2 bases and J by 7 bases, leaving 9 bases between them. The CDR3 loop spans 12 amino acids. Per germline, CDR1 MNHNS and CDR2 SASEGT.

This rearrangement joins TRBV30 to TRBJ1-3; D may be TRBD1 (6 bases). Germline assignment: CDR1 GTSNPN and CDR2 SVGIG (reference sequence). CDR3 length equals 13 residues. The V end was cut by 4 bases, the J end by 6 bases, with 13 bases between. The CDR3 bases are TGTGCCTGGACCAGTGGGGGGCTAAACACCATATATTTT. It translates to CAWTSGGLNTIYF. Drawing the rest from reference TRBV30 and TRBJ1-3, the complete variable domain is SQTIHQWPATLVQPVGSPLSLECTVEGTSNPNLYWYRQAAGRGLQLLFYSVGIGQISSEVPQNLSASRPQDRQFILSSKKLLLSDSGFYLCAWTSGGLNTIYFGEGSWLTVV.

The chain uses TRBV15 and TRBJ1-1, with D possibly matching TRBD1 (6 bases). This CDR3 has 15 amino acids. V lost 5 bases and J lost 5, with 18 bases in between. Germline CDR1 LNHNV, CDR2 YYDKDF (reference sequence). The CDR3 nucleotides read TGTGCCACCAGCTCGCCGGGGGGCGGAGGAACTGAAGCTTTCTTT. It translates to CATSSPGGGGTEAFF.

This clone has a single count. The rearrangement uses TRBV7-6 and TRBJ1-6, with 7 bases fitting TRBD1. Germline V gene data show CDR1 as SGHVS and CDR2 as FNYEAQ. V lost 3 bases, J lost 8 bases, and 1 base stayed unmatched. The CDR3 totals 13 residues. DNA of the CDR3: TGTGCCAGCAGCTTCACAGGGGATTCACCCCTCCACTTT. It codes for CASSFTGDSPLHF.

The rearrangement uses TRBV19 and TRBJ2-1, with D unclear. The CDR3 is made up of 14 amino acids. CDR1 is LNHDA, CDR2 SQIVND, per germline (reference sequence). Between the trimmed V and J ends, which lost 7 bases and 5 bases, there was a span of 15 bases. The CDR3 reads CASTAEPSHNEQFF. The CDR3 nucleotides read TGTGCCAGTACGGCGGAACCCAGCCACAATGAGCAGTTCTTC.

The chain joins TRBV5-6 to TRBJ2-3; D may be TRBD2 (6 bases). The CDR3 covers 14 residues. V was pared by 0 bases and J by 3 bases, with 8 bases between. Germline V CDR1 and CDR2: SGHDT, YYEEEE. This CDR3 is CASSLGLVTDTQYF. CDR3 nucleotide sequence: TGTGCCAGCAGCTTGGGACTAGTGACAGATACGCAGTATTTT.

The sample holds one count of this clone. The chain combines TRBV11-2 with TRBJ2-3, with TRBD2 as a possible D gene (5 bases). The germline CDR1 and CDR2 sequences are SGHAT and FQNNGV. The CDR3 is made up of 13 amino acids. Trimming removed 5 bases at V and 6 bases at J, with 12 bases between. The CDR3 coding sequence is TGTGCCAGCAGCCGCGAGGGAAGGGATACGCAGTATTTT. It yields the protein CASSREGRDTQYF.

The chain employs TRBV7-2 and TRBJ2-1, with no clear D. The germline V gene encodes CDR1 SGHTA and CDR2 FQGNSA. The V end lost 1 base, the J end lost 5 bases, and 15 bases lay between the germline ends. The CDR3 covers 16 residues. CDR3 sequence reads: CASSLVCVWQNNEQFF. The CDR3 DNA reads TGTGCCAGCAGCTTAGTTTGTGTGTGGCAAAACAATGAGCAGTTCTTC.

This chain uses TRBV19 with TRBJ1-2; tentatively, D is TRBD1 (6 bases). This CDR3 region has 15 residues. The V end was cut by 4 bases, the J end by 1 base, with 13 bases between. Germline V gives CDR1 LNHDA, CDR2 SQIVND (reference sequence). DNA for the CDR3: TGTGCCAGTAGTACCCGGTCCAGGGGTAACTATGGCTACACCTTC. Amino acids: CASSTRSRGNYGYTF.